One sample yielded the 11 T cell receptor beta chains listed below, sequenced in a study of T cell responses to AZD1222 COVID-19 vaccine. Here immunoSEQ multiplex PCR was the method, and the copy in TCRdb shows in-frame clones only, minus some. Of some 170,000 clones listed, around 92% are singletons. Sequencing was performed on peripheral blood, taken on day 0 of MenACWY control vaccination. These receptors were taken from an adult in good health.

This clone was detected only once. The chain couples TRBV6-5 to TRBJ1-1; D remains ambiguous. V gave up 5 bases and J gave up 1 base, with 11 bases separating them. From germline, CDR1 is MNHEY and CDR2 SVGAGI. CDR3 length: 14 amino acids. As DNA, the CDR3 is TGTGCCAGCAGTCTTTTCCTAGAGAACACTGAAGCTTTCTTT. The encoded protein is CASSLFLENTEAFF.

The chain is built from TRBV30 and TRBJ2-1; no reliable D call. Trimming took off 0 bases at V and 10 bases at J, with 7 bases between the two ends. CDR3 length: 11 residues. Germline V gives CDR1 GTSNPN, CDR2 SVGIG (reference sequence). DNA of the CDR3: TGTGCCTGGAGTGTACGTCTAGAGCAGTTCTTC. Translated: CAWSVRLEQFF.

This chain links TRBV9 with TRBJ2-3, with 8 bases aligning to TRBD2. Germline V CDR1 and CDR2: SGDLS, YYNGEE. The CDR3 consists of 16 residues. Trimming took 4 bases from V and 2 from J; bases not matched to a gene: 9. CDR3: CASSSRGGKNTDTQYF. The CDR3 DNA reads as TGTGCCAGCAGCTCCCGGGGGGGGAAAAACACAGATACGCAGTATTTT.

The V gene is TRBV27, the J gene TRBJ2-1; 10 bases fit TRBD2. Germline V CDR1 and CDR2: MNHEY, SMNVEV (reference sequence). J was trimmed by 0 bases and V by 7 bases; bases with no gene match: 9. The CDR3 is 17 amino acids. The CDR3: CASTRTSGMSSYNEQFF. Here the CDR3 DNA reads TGTGCCAGCACCAGAACTAGCGGGATGAGCTCCTACAATGAGCAGTTCTTC.

This clone was detected a few times. J is TRBJ2-5 and V is TRBV19; TRBD2 is a possible D gene (5 bases). CDR1 LNHDA and CDR2 SQIVND come from the germline V gene (reference sequence). The V end was cut by 0 bases, the J end by 7 bases, with 12 bases between. This CDR3 comprises 14 residues. The CDR3 region is CASSIDSLGGTQYF. CDR3 nucleotide sequence: TGTGCCAGTAGTATAGACAGCCTCGGAGGGACCCAGTACTTC.

This clone was detected only once. Here the CDR3 reads CASQPGGAFNEAFF. CDR3 DNA: TGTGCCTCTCAACCGGGGGGCGCTTTCAATGAAGCTTTCTTT. This chain links TRBV27 with TRBJ1-1, with D possibly matching TRBD1 (6 bases). The CDR3 covers 14 residues. The germline V and J ends were trimmed by 11 bases and 7 bases, with 23 bases remaining between them. Germline V gene lookup returns CDR1 MNHEY and CDR2 SMNVEV (reference sequence).

This clone was picked up one time. J is TRBJ1-2 and V is TRBV4-3, with D possibly matching TRBD1 (6 bases). The V end was cut by 1 base, the J end by 2 bases, with 11 bases between. The CDR3 is 15 amino acids. Germline V gene sequence: CDR1 LGHNA, CDR2 YSLEER. The CDR3, as DNA: TGCGCCAGCAGCCAAGTCCGCAGGGGCAACTATGGCTACACCTTC. This sequence encodes CASSQVRRGNYGYTF.

In this sample, this clone turned up once. The V and J genes are TRBV10-3 and TRBJ2-1, with D possibly matching TRBD2 (5 bases). This CDR3 is built from 12 residues. V lost 3 bases and J lost 9, with 9 bases in between. From germline, CDR1 is ENHRY and CDR2 SYGVKD. Here the CDR3 reads CAISEGGIEQFF. CDR3 coding DNA: TGTGCCATCAGTGAAGGAGGTATTGAGCAGTTCTTC.

The chain couples TRBV19 to TRBJ2-2, with 8 bases matching TRBD1. The V gene's germline CDR1 is LNHDA and CDR2 SQIVND (reference sequence). After removal of 4 bases from V and 5 bases from J, the junction contained 12 bases not matched to a gene. This CDR3 has 17 residues. This CDR3 is CASSSSSGGFWTGELFF. CDR3 coding DNA: TGTGCCAGTAGTAGCAGCTCAGGGGGCTTTTGGACCGGGGAGCTGTTTTTT.

The J gene is TRBJ1-1, the V gene TRBV3-1 (or the pseudogene TRBV3-2); maybe TRBD1 (5 bases). The CDR3 consists of 14 residues. From germline, CDR1 is LGHDT and CDR2 YNNKEL (reference sequence). The ends were cut back, 5 bases at V and 4 bases at J, with 14 bases in the middle. CDR3 DNA: TGTGCCAGCAGCATAACAACCGGGGGCACTGAAGCTTTCTTT. As protein: CASSITTGGTEAFF.

V is TRBV28 and J is TRBJ1-4, with D unclear. V shed 3 bases and J shed 6 bases, with 8 bases lying between them. The length of the CDR3 is 13 residues. The germline CDR1 and CDR2 sequences are MDHEN and SYDVKM. The CDR3 DNA sequence: TGTGCCAGCAGTTTTTTGTTTGATGAAAAACTGTTTTTT. Its translation is CASSFLFDEKLFF.